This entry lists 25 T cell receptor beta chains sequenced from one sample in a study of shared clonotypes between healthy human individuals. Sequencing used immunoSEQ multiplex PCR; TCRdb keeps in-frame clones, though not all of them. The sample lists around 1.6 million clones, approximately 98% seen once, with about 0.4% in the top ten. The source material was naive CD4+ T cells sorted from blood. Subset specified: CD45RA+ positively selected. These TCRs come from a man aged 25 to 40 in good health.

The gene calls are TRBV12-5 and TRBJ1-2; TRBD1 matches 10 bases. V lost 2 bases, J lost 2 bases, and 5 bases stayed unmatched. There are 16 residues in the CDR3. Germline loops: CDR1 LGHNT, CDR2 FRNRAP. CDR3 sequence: CASGLIRDRGNYGYTF. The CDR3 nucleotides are TGTGCTAGTGGTTTGATCCGGGACAGGGGAAACTATGGCTACACCTTC.

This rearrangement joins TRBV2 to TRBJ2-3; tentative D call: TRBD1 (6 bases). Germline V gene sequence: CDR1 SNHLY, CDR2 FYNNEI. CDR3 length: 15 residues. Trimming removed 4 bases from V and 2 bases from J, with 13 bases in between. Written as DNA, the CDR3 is TGTGCCAGCAGTGGGGACACCCGTTACACAGATACGCAGTATTTT. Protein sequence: CASSGDTRYTDTQYF.

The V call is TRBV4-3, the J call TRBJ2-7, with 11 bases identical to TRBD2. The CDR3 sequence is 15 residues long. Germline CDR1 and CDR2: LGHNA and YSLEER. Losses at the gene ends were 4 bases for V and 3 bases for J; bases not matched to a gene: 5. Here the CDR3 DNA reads TGCGCCAGCAGCCTAGGGACTAGCGGAATCTACGAGCAGTACTTC. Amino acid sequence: CASSLGTSGIYEQYF.

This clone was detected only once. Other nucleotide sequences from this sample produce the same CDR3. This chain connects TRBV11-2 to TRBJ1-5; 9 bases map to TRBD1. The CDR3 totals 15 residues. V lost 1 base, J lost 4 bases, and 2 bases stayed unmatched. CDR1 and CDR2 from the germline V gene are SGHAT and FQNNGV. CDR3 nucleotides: TGTGCCAGCAGCTTAGGGGACAGGGCAAATCAGCCCCAGCATTTT. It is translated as CASSLGDRANQPQHF.

CDR3 protein: CASSLGMVSTGELFF. The CDR3 DNA is TGTGCCAGCAGCTTAGGAATGGTGTCCACCGGGGAGCTGTTTTTT. This chain joins TRBV7-9 and TRBJ2-2; D is uncertain. Trimming cost V 1 base and J 4 bases, with 10 bases left between them. Per the germline V gene, CDR1 is SEHNR and CDR2 is FQNEAQ (reference sequence). This CDR3 has 15 amino acids.

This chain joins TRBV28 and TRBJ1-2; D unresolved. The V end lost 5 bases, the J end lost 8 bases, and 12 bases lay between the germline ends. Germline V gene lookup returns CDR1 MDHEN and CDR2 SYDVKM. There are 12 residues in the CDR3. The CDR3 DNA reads TGTGCCAGCAGTAGTGGGCTCGGAGGCTACACCTTC. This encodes CASSSGLGGYTF.

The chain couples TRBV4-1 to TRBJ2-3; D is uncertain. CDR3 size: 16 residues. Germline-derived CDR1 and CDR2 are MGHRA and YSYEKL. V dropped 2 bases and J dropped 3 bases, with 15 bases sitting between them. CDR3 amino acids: CASSQTGPLGTDTQYF. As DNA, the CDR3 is TGCGCCAGCAGCCAAACCGGGCCCCTGGGGACAGATACGCAGTATTTT.

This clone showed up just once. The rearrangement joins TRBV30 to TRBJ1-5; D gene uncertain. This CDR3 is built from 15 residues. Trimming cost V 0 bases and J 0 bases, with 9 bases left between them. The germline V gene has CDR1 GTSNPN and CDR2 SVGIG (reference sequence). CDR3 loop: CAWSVLTNSNQPQHF. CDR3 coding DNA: TGTGCCTGGAGTGTTCTCACGAATAGCAATCAGCCCCAGCATTTT.

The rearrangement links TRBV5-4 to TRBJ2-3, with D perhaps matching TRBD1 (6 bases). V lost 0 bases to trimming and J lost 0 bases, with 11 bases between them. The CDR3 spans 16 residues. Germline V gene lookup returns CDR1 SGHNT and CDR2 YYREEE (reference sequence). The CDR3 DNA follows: TGTGCCAGCAGCTTGGCTAAGACAGGTAGCACAGATACGCAGTATTTT. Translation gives CASSLAKTGSTDTQYF.

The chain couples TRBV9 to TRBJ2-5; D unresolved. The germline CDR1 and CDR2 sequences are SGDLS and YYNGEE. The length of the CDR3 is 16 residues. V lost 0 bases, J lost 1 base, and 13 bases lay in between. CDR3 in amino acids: CASSVGPSKAQETQYF. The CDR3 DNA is TGTGCCAGCAGCGTAGGACCATCCAAGGCCCAAGAGACCCAGTACTTC.

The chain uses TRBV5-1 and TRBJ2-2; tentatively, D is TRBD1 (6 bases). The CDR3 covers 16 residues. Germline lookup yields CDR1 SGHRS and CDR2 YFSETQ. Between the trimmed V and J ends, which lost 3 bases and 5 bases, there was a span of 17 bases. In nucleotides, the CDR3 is TGCGCCAGCAGCTCAAACAGGGATCATCTGACCGGGGAGCTGTTTTTT. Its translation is CASSSNRDHLTGELFF.

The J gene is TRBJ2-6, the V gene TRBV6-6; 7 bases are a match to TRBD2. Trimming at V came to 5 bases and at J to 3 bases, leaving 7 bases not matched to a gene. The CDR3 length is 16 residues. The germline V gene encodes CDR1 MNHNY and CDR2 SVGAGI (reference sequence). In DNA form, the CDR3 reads TGTGCCAGCAGTATCCGGGGGAGGGATGGGGCCAACGTCCTGACTTTC. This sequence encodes CASSIRGRDGANVLTF.

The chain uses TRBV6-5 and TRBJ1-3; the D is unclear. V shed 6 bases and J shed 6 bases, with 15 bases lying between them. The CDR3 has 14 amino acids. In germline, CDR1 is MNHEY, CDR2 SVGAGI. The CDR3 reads CASRPPMLANTIYF. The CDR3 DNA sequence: TGTGCCAGCAGGCCGCCCATGTTGGCAAACACCATATATTTT.

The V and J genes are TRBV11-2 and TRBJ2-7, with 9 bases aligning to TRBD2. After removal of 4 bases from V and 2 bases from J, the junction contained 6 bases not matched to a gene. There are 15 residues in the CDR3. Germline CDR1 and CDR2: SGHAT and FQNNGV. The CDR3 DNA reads TGTGCCAGCAGCTCGCGACTAGCGGACACCTACGAGCAGTACTTC. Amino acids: CASSSRLADTYEQYF.

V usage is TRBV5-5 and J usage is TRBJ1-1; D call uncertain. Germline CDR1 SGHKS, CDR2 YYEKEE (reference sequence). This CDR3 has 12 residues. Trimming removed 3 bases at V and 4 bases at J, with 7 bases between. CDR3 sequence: CASSYPLTEAFF. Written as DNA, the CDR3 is TGTGCCAGCAGCTATCCTCTCACTGAAGCTTTCTTT.

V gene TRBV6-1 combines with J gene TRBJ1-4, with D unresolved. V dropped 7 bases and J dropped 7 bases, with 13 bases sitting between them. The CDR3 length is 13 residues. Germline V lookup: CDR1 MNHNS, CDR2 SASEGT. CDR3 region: CASIAAISEKLFF. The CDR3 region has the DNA TGTGCCAGCATCGCAGCTATCTCTGAAAAACTGTTTTTT.

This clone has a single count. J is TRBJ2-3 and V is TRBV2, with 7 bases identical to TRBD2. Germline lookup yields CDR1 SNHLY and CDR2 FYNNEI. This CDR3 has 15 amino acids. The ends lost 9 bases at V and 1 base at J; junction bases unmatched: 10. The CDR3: CASRHAGAGTDTQYF. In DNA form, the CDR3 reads TGTGCCAGTCGGCATGCGGGAGCGGGCACAGATACGCAGTATTTT.

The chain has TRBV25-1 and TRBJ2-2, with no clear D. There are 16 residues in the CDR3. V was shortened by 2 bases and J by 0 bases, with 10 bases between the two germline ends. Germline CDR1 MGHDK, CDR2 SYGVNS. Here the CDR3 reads CASSEGPIANTGELFF. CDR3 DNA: TGTGCCAGCAGTGAAGGCCCGATTGCGAACACCGGGGAGCTGTTTTTT.

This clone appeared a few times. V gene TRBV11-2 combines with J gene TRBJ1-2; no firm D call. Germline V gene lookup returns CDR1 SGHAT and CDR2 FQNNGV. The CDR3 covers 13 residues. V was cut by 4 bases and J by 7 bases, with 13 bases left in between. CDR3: CASSSTVTTGYTF. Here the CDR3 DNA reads TGTGCCAGCAGCTCCACAGTGACTACTGGCTACACCTTC.

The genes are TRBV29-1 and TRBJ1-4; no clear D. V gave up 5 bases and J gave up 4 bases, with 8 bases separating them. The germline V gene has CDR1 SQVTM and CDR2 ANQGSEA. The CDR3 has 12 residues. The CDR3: CSVSGDNEKLFF. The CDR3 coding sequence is TGCAGCGTTTCAGGAGATAATGAAAAACTGTTTTTT.

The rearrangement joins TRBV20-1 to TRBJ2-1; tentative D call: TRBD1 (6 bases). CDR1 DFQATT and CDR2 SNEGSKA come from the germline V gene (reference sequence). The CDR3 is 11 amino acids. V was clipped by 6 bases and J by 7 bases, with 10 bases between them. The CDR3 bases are TGCAGTGCAGGTAGGGGGAATGAGCAGTTCTTC. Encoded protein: CSAGRGNEQFF.

The CDR3 protein is CASSRDYDYEQYF. CDR3 sequence (DNA): TGTGCCAGCAGTCGGGACTATGACTACGAGCAGTACTTC. This sequence joins TRBV27 and TRBJ2-7; the match to TRBD2 covers 7 bases. Germline CDR1 MNHEY, CDR2 SMNVEV (reference sequence). The trim removed 5 bases at V and 3 bases at J, leaving 4 bases unmatched. The CDR3 has 13 amino acids.

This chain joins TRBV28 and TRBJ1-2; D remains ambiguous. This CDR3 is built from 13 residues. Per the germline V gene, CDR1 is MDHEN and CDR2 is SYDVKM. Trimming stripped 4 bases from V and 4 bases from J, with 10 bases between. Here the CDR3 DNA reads TGTGCCAGCAGTTCCCCGACACTCTATGGCTACACCTTC. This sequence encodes CASSSPTLYGYTF.

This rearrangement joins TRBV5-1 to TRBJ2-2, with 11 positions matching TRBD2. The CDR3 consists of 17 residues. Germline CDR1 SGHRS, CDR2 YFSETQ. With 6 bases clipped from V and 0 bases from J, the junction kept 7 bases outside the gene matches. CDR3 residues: CASTETSGAANTGELFF. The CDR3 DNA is TGCGCCAGCACCGAGACTAGCGGGGCCGCGAACACCGGGGAGCTGTTTTTT.

CDR3 DNA sequence: TGTGCCTGGAGTGTAATCAGAGTCTCCAGCACAGATACGCAGTATTTT. This encodes CAWSVIRVSSTDTQYF. The chain is built from TRBV30 and TRBJ2-3, with D hard to call. The V gene's germline CDR1 is GTSNPN and CDR2 SVGIG (reference sequence). The CDR3 has 16 residues. V lost 0 bases, J lost 0 bases, and 13 bases lay in between.